These 10 T cell receptor beta chains were all obtained from the same sample, sequenced in a study of siplizumab effects on memory and regulatory T cells. The data were produced by immunoSEQ multiplex PCR, yet TCRdb's version contains in-frame clones alone and is incomplete. This sample carries roughly 97,000 clones, over 90% of them seen once, and the ten largest clones take 0.6% to 0.7%. Specimen: Tregs sorted from blood. The source is a human donor in good health.

The rearrangement joins TRBV27 to TRBJ1-1, with D unclear. The V and J ends lost 1 base and 8 bases respectively, with 5 bases between them. Germline CDR1 reads MNHEY; CDR2 reads SMNVEV (reference sequence). This CDR3 contains 11 residues. CDR3 sequence (DNA): TGTGCCAGCAGTTTATTGGGCGAAGCTTTCTTT. Translating it yields CASSLLGEAFF.

J is TRBJ2-1 and V is TRBV5-8; 12 bases match TRBD2. The CDR3 is 16 residues long. The germline gives CDR1 SGHTS, CDR2 YDEGEE. Unmatched junction bases numbered 8, after V lost 6 bases and J lost 4 bases. The CDR3 is CASTSSGRETYNEQFF. The CDR3 DNA follows: TGTGCCAGCACTTCTAGCGGGAGGGAGACGTACAATGAGCAGTTCTTC.

The gene calls are TRBV4-1 and TRBJ1-1; D gene ambiguous. The length of the CDR3 is 14 residues. Trimming took off 4 bases at V and 6 bases at J, with 15 bases between the two ends. Germline CDR1 and CDR2: MGHRA and YSYEKL. CDR3 DNA: TGCGCCAGCAGCCTTCCCATCCGTACGGCTGAAGCTTTCTTT. Residues: CASSLPIRTAEAFF.

This sequence joins TRBV9 and TRBJ2-2; D remains ambiguous. Trimming took 0 bases from V and 8 from J, leaving 5 bases between them. The germline V gene encodes CDR1 SGDLS and CDR2 YYNGEE. The CDR3 length is 12 residues. The CDR3 DNA follows: TGTGCCAGCAGCGTAGCGGCGGGGGAGCTGTTTTTT. This translates into CASSVAAGELFF.

The chain uses TRBV18 and TRBJ2-1; 11 bases agree with TRBD2. Germline V gene sequence: CDR1 KGHSH, CDR2 LQKENI. This CDR3 is 17 amino acids long. V trimming: 4 bases; J trimming: 4 bases; junction bases outside the gene matches: 9. The CDR3 DNA reads TGTGCCAGCTCACGTACTAGCGGGAGACTATCTTACAATGAGCAGTTCTTC. Its protein is CASSRTSGRLSYNEQFF.

The chain has TRBV19 and TRBJ1-2; a possible D gene is TRBD1 (6 bases). The V gene lost 7 bases and the J gene lost 4 bases, with 13 bases spanning the gap. CDR3 size: 13 residues. Germline values: CDR1 LNHDA, CDR2 SQIVND (reference sequence). The DNA for the CDR3 is TGTGCCAGTACTGAAAGGGGGTTCTATGGCTACACCTTC. Protein: CASTERGFYGYTF. Drawing the rest from reference TRBV19 and TRBJ1-2, the complete variable domain is DGGITQSPKYLFRKEGQNVTLSCEQNLNHDAMYWYRQDPGQGLRLIYYSQIVNDFQKGDIAEGYSVSREKKESFPLTVTSAQKNPTAFYLCASTERGFYGYTFGSGTRLTVV.

The CDR3 region is CASSWGDEQYF. CDR3 in DNA: TGTGCCAGCAGTTGGGGCGACGAGCAGTACTTC. V is TRBV6-5 and J is TRBJ2-7; maybe TRBD1 (5 bases). Germline CDR1 is MNHEY and CDR2 is SVGAGI. The V and J ends lost 4 bases and 5 bases respectively, with 6 bases between them. The CDR3 contains 11 residues.

V and J are TRBV11-2 and TRBJ2-1; D call uncertain. The CDR3 is 14 residues long. The germline gives CDR1 SGHAT, CDR2 FQNNGV. V was shortened by 0 bases and J by 5 bases, with 8 bases between the two germline ends. CDR3 protein: CASSLDRLHNEQFF. DNA for the CDR3: TGTGCCAGCAGCTTAGATCGGTTACACAATGAGCAGTTCTTC.

The chain uses TRBV10-2 and TRBJ1-2, with TRBD1 identical over 7 bases. The V gene's germline CDR1 is WSHSY and CDR2 SAAADI. The ends lost 6 bases at V and 7 bases at J; junction bases unmatched: 8. There are 13 residues in the CDR3. The CDR3 sequence: CASRGQNSGGYTF. The DNA for the CDR3 is TGCGCCAGCAGGGGACAGAACTCAGGTGGCTACACCTTC.

The chain uses TRBV2 and TRBJ1-3; D remains unclear. Germline V gene lookup returns CDR1 SNHLY and CDR2 FYNNEI. V lost 10 bases and J 4 bases, leaving 14 bases between the germline ends. CDR3 size: 13 residues. CDR3 nucleotide sequence: TGTGCCAAGACGTCGCGCTCAGGAAACACCATATATTTT. Translation: CAKTSRSGNTIYF.